The 8 T cell receptor beta chains in this list originate from one sample, sequenced in a study of shared clonotypes between healthy human individuals (dated by TCRdb to 2020 to 2021). Receptor libraries were prepared by the immunoSEQ multiplex PCR assay. Entries here come from immuneACCESS through TCRdb and include only in-frame sequences with V and J called. Some clones fail to appear in such tables; in the studies checked, an unresolved V gene covers under half of the shortfall, and the cause of the remainder is unknown. The sample includes around 700,000 clones, with around 74% observed a single time. In total, the top ten clones hold under 2% of the sample. The sequencing sample was made of memory CD4+ T cells sorted from blood. The cell subset or site label for this specimen denotes: CD45RA-negative fraction. The receptors originated from a woman between 25 and 40 years old in good health.

The V gene is TRBV6-6, the J gene TRBJ1-2; no reliable D call. The germline gives CDR1 MNHNY, CDR2 SVGAGI (reference sequence). The ends were cut back, 5 bases at V and 12 bases at J, with 22 bases in the middle. CDR3 size: 14 residues. CDR3 in DNA: TGTGCCAGCAGTCCCCACGCCAACTCCATGGAGCACACCTTC. This sequence encodes CASSPHANSMEHTF.

The chain has TRBV19 and TRBJ2-3, with 9 bases aligning to TRBD2. Germline loops: CDR1 LNHDA, CDR2 SQIVND (reference sequence). V lost 5 bases, J lost 5 bases, and 11 bases stayed unmatched. This CDR3 region has 16 residues. The DNA for the CDR3 is TGTGCCAGTAGTCCCTCGACTAGCGGAGCAGGAGATACGCAGTATTTT. Its translation is CASSPSTSGAGDTQYF.

This chain's CDR3 is CASSLGMGYEQYF. As DNA, the CDR3 is TGTGCCAGCAGCTTGGGGATGGGGTACGAGCAGTACTTC. The chain employs TRBV5-5 and TRBJ2-7; D remains ambiguous. The V and J ends lost 0 bases and 4 bases respectively, with 8 bases between them. Germline lookup yields CDR1 SGHKS and CDR2 YYEKEE (reference sequence). This CDR3 has 13 residues.

This sequence joins TRBV11-1 and TRBJ2-2, with 9 bases lining up with TRBD2. This CDR3 is 16 amino acids long. V lost 5 bases, J lost 5 bases, and 9 bases stayed unmatched. The germline V gene has CDR1 SGHAT and CDR2 FQDESV (reference sequence). DNA of the CDR3: TGTGCCAGCAGCCCCGATAGCGGGAGATGGACCGGGGAGCTGTTTTTT. The encoded protein is CASSPDSGRWTGELFF.

The chain recombines TRBV14 with TRBJ2-7, with 12 bases matching TRBD2. CDR1 and CDR2 (germline): SGHDN, FVKESK. This CDR3 spans 15 amino acids. J was trimmed by 6 bases and V by 4 bases; bases with no gene match: 7. DNA for the CDR3: TGTGCCAGCAGCCCGCGACTAGCGGGAGCCGTCGAGCAGTACTTC. It translates to CASSPRLAGAVEQYF.

The chain carries TRBV30 and TRBJ2-7; 8 positions agree with TRBD2. Germline V CDR1 and CDR2: GTSNPN, SVGIG (reference sequence). The trim removed 0 bases at V and 12 bases at J, leaving 10 bases unmatched. CDR3 size: 13 residues. The CDR3 DNA reads as TGTGCCTGGAGTGTAGGACTAGCCCCGAGCTCGTACTTC. Residues: CAWSVGLAPSSYF.

This clone turned up a few times. V is TRBV4-2 and J is TRBJ2-5; D possibly uses TRBD1 or TRBD2 (5 bases each). V dropped 0 bases and J dropped 4 bases, with 21 bases sitting between them. CDR3 length: 18 residues. Germline CDR1 is LGHNA and CDR2 is YNFKEQ. CDR3 amino acids: CASSQDESLALGGETQYF. The CDR3 DNA is TGTGCCAGCAGCCAAGATGAAAGTCTGGCCCTTGGGGGAGAGACCCAGTACTTC.

The chain combines TRBV27 with TRBJ1-2, with a weak D call TRBD1 (5 bases). From germline, CDR1 is MNHEY and CDR2 SMNVEV (reference sequence). The CDR3 contains 13 residues. V was trimmed by 4 bases and J by 4 bases, leaving 10 bases between them. The CDR3 nucleotides are TGTGCCAGCAGTTGGCAGGGTAGCTATGGCTACACCTTC. This gives the protein CASSWQGSYGYTF.